The T cell receptor beta chain under discussion was sequenced for a study of T cell clones after liver transplantation. The germline CDR1 and CDR2 sequences are SGHKS and YYEKEE (reference sequence). This CDR3 contains 17 residues. Trimming removed 2 bases from V and 0 bases from J; junction bases left unmatched: 9. The assay was immunoSEQ multiplex PCR, and TCRdb's table has in-frame clones only and misses some. The table includes 75,000 to 100,000 clones, around four fifths detected once. The TCR sequence derives from a human patient who received a liver transplant. The T cells may partly be graft donor cells. The sequences come from CD4+ T cells from blood, collected approximately 3.5 years after liver transplant. The chain uses TRBV5-5 and TRBJ2-7; 9 bases align to TRBD2. The CDR3 protein is CASSLRASGMLSYEQYF. The CDR3 DNA reads as TGTGCCAGCAGCTTAAGGGCTAGCGGGATGCTCTCCTACGAGCAGTACTTC.